Following are 4 T cell receptor beta chains from one sample sequenced in a study of cytomegalovirus exposure and HLA in healthy donors. 13 Jbeta primers and 60 Vbeta primers were used for the PCR. The data were produced by immunoSEQ multiplex PCR, yet TCRdb's version contains in-frame clones alone and is incomplete. Its listing shows approximately 110,000 clones. The sample consisted of PBMCs. These receptors were obtained from a man under 40 in good health and CMV-seronegative.

The gene calls are TRBV5-5 and TRBJ2-2; tentative D call: TRBD1 (5 bases). Per germline, CDR1 SGHKS and CDR2 YYEKEE (reference sequence). The V end was cut by 3 bases, the J end by 4 bases, with 16 bases between. There are 16 residues in the CDR3. The CDR3 sequence is CASSSRAGLSTGELFF. CDR3 DNA sequence: TGTGCCAGCAGCTCAAGGGCAGGGTTAAGCACCGGGGAGCTGTTTTTT.

The chain joins TRBV5-1 to TRBJ2-1; 9 positions agree with TRBD2. Germline CDR1 reads SGHRS; CDR2 reads YFSETQ. V lost 0 bases, J lost 4 bases, and 5 bases stayed unmatched. The CDR3 loop spans 16 amino acids. The DNA for the CDR3 is TGCGCCAGCAGCTTGGCGTCTAGCGGGGTTTACAATGAGCAGTTCTTC. Its protein product is CASSLASSGVYNEQFF.

The gene calls are TRBV14 and TRBJ2-1; 8 bases agree with TRBD2. V lost 1 base, J lost 15 bases, and 14 bases stayed unmatched. The CDR3 length is 15 residues. Germline V gene sequence: CDR1 SGHDN, CDR2 FVKESK. The CDR3 reads CASSQVVAGRPKLFF. CDR3 DNA sequence: TGTGCCAGCAGCCAAGTGGTAGCGGGGCGTCCTAAGTTGTTCTTC.

The chain couples TRBV6-1 to TRBJ2-7, with TRBD1 identical over 11 bases. CDR1 is MNHNS, CDR2 SASEGT, per germline. The trim removed 1 base at V and 2 bases at J, leaving 1 base unmatched. This CDR3 comprises 15 residues. The CDR3: CASSEGDRGTYEQYF. The CDR3 nucleotides are TGTGCCAGCAGTGAAGGGGACAGGGGGACCTACGAGCAGTACTTC.